This T cell receptor beta chain derives from a study of blood T cell repertoires in COVID-19. Study summary: Sources were T cells, B-cell-depleted T cells, or PBMCs; the material itself was cDNA or gDNA.

Authors' processing steps: Cell counts per sample came from amplifying reference gene primers. Clones were read by immunoSEQ multiplex PCR, and TCRdb kept only the in-frame ones, dropping some. For V, J and clone size, that table is used; D and trimming come from the DNA. The table records under 60,000 clones, around nine tenths of them present only once. The CDR3 covers 11 residues. The germline V gene has CDR1 SQVTM and CDR2 ANQGSEA. The V and J ends lost 7 bases and 5 bases respectively, with 11 bases between them. The sequence was obtained from a human donor with active COVID-19. The donor label of this sample is uncertain. V and J are TRBV29-1 and TRBJ2-5; tentative D call: TRBD2 (6 bases). Input material: peripheral blood. CDR3 sequence: CSGGGEETQYF. CDR3 in DNA: TGCAGCGGGGGCGGGGAGGAGACCCAGTACTTC.